Below, 26 T cell receptor beta chains from the same sample are listed, as sequenced in a study of response to subunit inactivated influenza vaccine (dated by TCRdb to the late 2010s). The library relied on RT-PCR. The listed sequencing device is Illumina HiSeq 2500. TCRdb reanalyzed the raw reads on its own, using fastp at Q25 for trimming and MiXCR for clone calling, and kept in-frame beta chains. CDR3 protein duplicates are merged, each entry listing the most common genes and DNA. This sample is represented by about 190,000 distinct CDR3 sequences; 14% of them were singletons. 26% of the sample comes from the top ten. Sequencing was performed on CD8+ T cells sorted from PBMCs, taken 4 to 6 days after vaccination. The receptors were gathered from a man over 45 who received an inactivated influenza vaccine. Donor details come from another sample of the same person, matched by shared clones.

Here the CDR3 reads CATSGDVSGANVLTF. The CDR3 DNA reads TGTGCCACCAGCGGGGACGTGTCTGGGGCCAACGTCCTGACTTTC. This chain joins TRBV15 and TRBJ2-6; perhaps D is TRBD1 or TRBD2 (5 bases each). Trimming pared 5 bases from V and 1 base from J, leaving 9 bases between. Germline assignment: CDR1 LNHNV and CDR2 YYDKDF (reference sequence). The length of the CDR3 is 15 residues.

This clonotype was found a few times. This chain links TRBV7-6 with TRBJ2-1, with TRBD2 matching 11 bases. V lost 4 bases and J lost 5; bases outside the gene matches: 10. Germline-derived CDR1 and CDR2 are SGHVS and FNYEAQ. The CDR3 is made up of 17 amino acids. CDR3 sequence reads: CASSSLLAGETHNEQFF. CDR3 nucleotide sequence: TGTGCCAGCAGCTCGCTACTAGCGGGAGAAACACACAATGAGCAGTTCTTC.

Ten or more counts support this clonotype. The rearrangement joins TRBV7-9 to TRBJ2-1; 7 bases match TRBD1. The germline CDR1 and CDR2 sequences are SEHNR and FQNEAQ (reference sequence). The J segment lost 0 bases and the V segment lost 3 bases, leaving 5 bases of the junction unmatched. The CDR3 is 16 amino acids. For the CDR3, the DNA is TGTGCCAGCAGCTTCCCTCCAGGGGGCTCCTACAATGAGCAGTTCTTC. The encoded protein is CASSFPPGGSYNEQFF.

This clonotype was counted ten times or more. V is TRBV6-2 or TRBV6-3 and J is TRBJ2-2; 8 bases fit TRBD2. The V gene end was trimmed by 7 bases and the J gene end by 3 bases; junction bases not matched to a gene: 13. In germline, CDR1 is MNHEY, CDR2 SVGEGT. The CDR3 extends over 17 amino acids. CDR3 in amino acids: CASTPGEREWYTGELFF. In nucleotides, the CDR3 is TGTGCCAGCACCCCGGGGGAGCGGGAGTGGTACACCGGGGAGCTGTTTTTT.

This clonotype has more than one count but fewer than ten. This chain joins TRBV12-3 or TRBV12-4 and TRBJ2-7; a weak D match, TRBD2 (6 bases). Trimming took off 4 bases at V and 0 bases at J, with 10 bases between the two ends. The CDR3 covers 14 residues. The CDR3 DNA follows: TGTGCCAGCAGTTCGGACGGGAGCTCCTACGAGCAGTACTTC. Protein product: CASSSDGSSYEQYF.

The chain combines TRBV7-9 with TRBJ1-6; D is uncertain. With 5 bases removed from V and 9 bases from J, the gap between germline ends came to 8 bases. There are 12 residues in the CDR3. Per germline, CDR1 SEHNR and CDR2 FQNEAQ (reference sequence). In DNA form, the CDR3 reads TGTGCCAGCAGCCAGATGGGTTCACCCCTCCACTTT. This codes for CASSQMGSPLHF.

This sequence joins TRBV29-1 and TRBJ2-7; the match to TRBD2 covers 9 bases. CDR1 and CDR2 (germline): SQVTM, ANQGSEA. J gave up 1 base and V 6 bases, and 7 bases lay outside the gene matches. The CDR3 has 14 residues. The CDR3 sequence: CSVGAGGSSYEQYF. The CDR3 DNA is TGCAGCGTAGGAGCGGGAGGTAGTTCCTACGAGCAGTACTTC.

This sequence joins TRBV30 and TRBJ2-7; D is uncertain. Germline assignment: CDR1 GTSNPN and CDR2 SVGIG (reference sequence). Between the trimmed V and J ends, which lost 7 bases and 1 base, there was a span of 11 bases. CDR3 length equals 12 residues. CDR3 DNA sequence: TGTGCCTCCCATTACGGTTCCTACGAGCAGTACTTC. Residues: CASHYGSYEQYF.

The V call is TRBV5-6, the J call TRBJ2-1; no definite D call. Trimming took 1 base from V and 9 from J, leaving 5 bases between them. Germline V gene data show CDR1 as SGHDT and CDR2 as YYEEEE. The CDR3 spans 11 residues. The CDR3 loop is CASSLRAEQFF. For the CDR3, the DNA is TGTGCCAGCAGCTTGAGAGCTGAGCAGTTCTTC.

This clonotype was seen a handful of times. V is TRBV29-1 and J is TRBJ2-7; 13 nucleotides match TRBD2. The J segment lost 3 bases and the V segment lost 6 bases, leaving 2 bases of the junction unmatched. CDR3 length equals 13 residues. Germline V gives CDR1 SQVTM, CDR2 ANQGSEA. CDR3 residues: CSVGLAGYYEQYF. The DNA for the CDR3 is TGCAGCGTGGGACTAGCGGGGTACTACGAGCAGTACTTC.

The chain links TRBV29-1 to TRBJ2-5; the match to TRBD2 covers 16 bases. The germline V gene has CDR1 SQVTM and CDR2 ANQGSEA. This CDR3 is built from 17 residues. With V trimmed by 4 bases and J by 5 bases, 10 bases remained unmatched. CDR3 residues: CSVALGTSGGAFETQYF. The CDR3 coding sequence is TGCAGCGTTGCCCTCGGGACTAGCGGGGGGGCCTTCGAGACCCAGTACTTC.

This clonotype has just a few counts. The chain has TRBV28 and TRBJ2-1; either TRBD1 or TRBD2 may supply D (5 bases each). The CDR3 sequence is 15 residues long. CDR1 and CDR2 from the germline V gene are MDHEN and SYDVKM. Trimming removed 7 bases at V and 4 bases at J, with 17 bases between. CDR3 nucleotide sequence: TGTGCCAGCACCAAAAGGGGACCCCCTTACAATGAGCAGTTCTTC. It translates to CASTKRGPPYNEQFF. The full variable domain, completed using reference TRBV28 and TRBJ2-1, is DVKVTQSSRYLVKRTGEKVFLECVQDMDHENMFWYRQDPGLGLRLIYFSYDVKMKEKGDIPEGYSVSREKKERFSLILESASTNQTSMYLCASTKRGPPYNEQFFGPGTRLTVL.

CDR3 nucleotides: TGTGCCAGCAGAACCGACGGTGCCGTTTATGGCTACACCTTC. Encoded protein: CASRTDGAVYGYTF. This chain links TRBV6-1 with TRBJ1-2; the D is unclear. Per germline, CDR1 MNHNS and CDR2 SASEGT. V was cut by 6 bases and J by 5 bases, with 16 bases left in between. The CDR3 is 14 amino acids.

This clonotype was recorded a few times. This may be a read error, as it is one base from a much larger clone. The V gene is TRBV11-3, the J gene TRBJ2-1, with D perhaps matching TRBD1 or TRBD2 (6 bases each). The CDR3 is 13 amino acids. Trimming removed 5 bases at V and 5 bases at J, with 10 bases between. CDR1 SGHNT and CDR2 YENEEA come from the germline V gene. CDR3 bases: TGTGCCAGCAGCCCCGGGGGCCACAATGAGCAGTTCTTC. It specifies CASSPGGHNEQFF.

The CDR3 loop is CASSLWAGDGYTF. The CDR3 coding sequence is TGCGCCAGCAGCTTGTGGGCTGGGGATGGCTACACCTTC. This chain uses TRBV5-1 with TRBJ1-2; unclear D gene. The germline V gene encodes CDR1 SGHRS and CDR2 YFSETQ. The V gene lost 1 base and the J gene lost 6 bases, with 10 bases spanning the gap. The CDR3 length is 13 residues.

This clonotype was seen only a few times. The J gene is TRBJ2-1, the V gene TRBV12-3 or TRBV12-4; 8 bases are a match to TRBD2. This CDR3 is built from 14 residues. After removal of 7 bases from V and 3 bases from J, the junction contained 5 bases not matched to a gene. The CDR3 loop reads CASKPGLVYNEQFF. In DNA form, the CDR3 reads TGTGCCAGCAAACCGGGACTAGTCTACAATGAGCAGTTCTTC.

The chain employs TRBV20-1 and TRBJ2-7; D ambiguous. Germline CDR1 and CDR2: DFQATT and SNEGSKA (reference sequence). The CDR3 spans 14 residues. The ends were cut back, 0 bases at V and 6 bases at J, with 15 bases in the middle. DNA for the CDR3: TGCAGTGCTAGAGAGGTGACGGCGAGCGCCGAGCAGTACTTC. Amino acids: CSAREVTASAEQYF.

This clonotype was recorded at least ten times. The genes are TRBV4-3 and TRBJ1-1; 7 bases agree with TRBD1. V dropped 0 bases and J dropped 3; count of bases not matched to a gene: 7. The CDR3 has 16 amino acids. Germline CDR1 is LGHNA and CDR2 is YSLEER. This CDR3 reads CASSQETGAADTEAFF. CDR3 bases: TGCGCCAGCAGCCAAGAAACAGGGGCCGCCGACACTGAAGCTTTCTTT.

The genes are TRBV7-8 and TRBJ2-6, with 10 bases fitting TRBD1. This CDR3 is 17 amino acids long. Trimming took 5 bases from V and 0 from J; bases not matched to a gene: 4. Germline loops: CDR1 SGHVS, CDR2 FQNEAQ. The CDR3 reads CASSTGQGISGANVLTF. DNA for the CDR3: TGTGCCAGCAGCACGGGACAGGGGATCTCTGGGGCCAACGTCCTGACTTTC.

The chain combines TRBV20-1 with TRBJ1-2, with TRBD1 matching 7 bases. Trimming at V came to 4 bases and at J to 5 bases, leaving 7 bases not matched to a gene. The CDR3 spans 13 residues. Germline values: CDR1 DFQATT, CDR2 SNEGSKA (reference sequence). The CDR3 nucleotides are TGCAGTGCTATTGACAGGGAGCTATATGGCTACACCTTC. Translated: CSAIDRELYGYTF.

This clonotype turned up a few times. This chain joins TRBV12-3 or TRBV12-4 and TRBJ2-2; possibly TRBD2 for D (7 bases). The CDR3 is 14 residues long. V was pared by 3 bases and J by 6 bases, with 11 bases between. The CDR3, as DNA: TGTGCCAGCAGTTTCGGGGGGCGGGCCGGGGAGCTGTTTTTT. Protein: CASSFGGRAGELFF.

This clonotype has a handful of counts. The rearrangement joins TRBV28 to TRBJ2-1; the D is unclear. CDR3 length: 14 amino acids. V was pared by 2 bases and J by 6 bases, with 11 bases between. Germline V gene data show CDR1 as MDHEN and CDR2 as SYDVKM. In DNA form, the CDR3 reads TGTGCCAGCAGTTTACCAATTCCAGGCAATGAGCAGTTCTTC. Protein product: CASSLPIPGNEQFF.

V and J are TRBV20-1 and TRBJ2-7, with 9 positions matching TRBD2. The V gene end was trimmed by 5 bases and the J gene end by 4 bases; junction bases not matched to a gene: 12. The V gene's germline CDR1 is DFQATT and CDR2 SNEGSKA (reference sequence). The CDR3 runs to 15 residues. The chain's CDR3 is CSAQRTSAMPYEQYF. In DNA, the CDR3 is TGCAGTGCTCAGCGGACTAGCGCTATGCCTTACGAGCAGTACTTC.

The J gene is TRBJ2-3, the V gene TRBV12-3 or TRBV12-4; 7 bases align to TRBD1. The CDR3 extends over 15 amino acids. Trimming at V came to 1 base and at J to 3 bases, leaving 4 bases not matched to a gene. The CDR3 spells CASSLGGGATDTQYF. The CDR3 DNA reads TGTGCCAGCAGTTTAGGAGGGGGCGCGACAGATACGCAGTATTTT.

J is TRBJ2-3 and V is TRBV5-1; D remains unclear. The germline gives CDR1 SGHRS, CDR2 YFSETQ. This CDR3 has 14 residues. Trimming took off 1 base at V and 4 bases at J, with 10 bases between the two ends. CDR3 amino acids: CASSLKGSPDTQYF. The DNA for the CDR3 is TGCGCCAGCAGCTTGAAGGGTTCCCCAGATACGCAGTATTTT.

This clonotype occurred a few times. The J gene is TRBJ2-1, the V gene TRBV10-3; D might be TRBD1 or TRBD2, each matching 5 bases. CDR1 is ENHRY, CDR2 SYGVKD, per germline. V was cut by 7 bases and J by 2 bases, with 15 bases left in between. There are 15 residues in the CDR3. This CDR3 reads CAITSRDDPYNEQFF. The CDR3 bases are TGTGCCATCACCTCCCGGGACGATCCCTACAATGAGCAGTTCTTC.